Each of the 14 T cell receptor beta chains below was sequenced from the same sample in a study of blood T cell repertoires in COVID-19. The table came from immunoSEQ multiplex PCR; TCRdb's copy has only in-frame clones and leaves some out. Counted here are around 200,000 clones, 80% to 85% occurring once; the ten biggest clones make up 4% to 5.5%. Source material: peripheral blood. All receptors derive from a man over 45 with active or convalescent COVID-19.

The genes are TRBV4-2 and TRBJ1-3; D is perhaps TRBD1 (6 bases). The germline gives CDR1 LGHNA, CDR2 YNFKEQ. The CDR3 sequence is 13 residues long. Trimming removed 2 bases from V and 4 bases from J, with 6 bases in between. The CDR3 sequence is CASSQQGGNTIYF. In nucleotides, the CDR3 is TGTGCCAGCAGCCAACAGGGGGGAAACACCATATATTTT.

The J gene is TRBJ1-5, the V gene TRBV19; TRBD1 matches 7 bases. The CDR3 extends over 16 amino acids. V trimming: 1 base; J trimming: 6 bases; junction bases outside the gene matches: 9. Germline lookup yields CDR1 LNHDA and CDR2 SQIVND (reference sequence). CDR3 amino acids: CASSIVHRGGGQPQHF. As DNA, the CDR3 is TGTGCCAGTAGTATAGTGCACAGGGGAGGTGGTCAGCCCCAGCATTTT.

This clone was recorded at least ten times. This chain connects TRBV5-1 to TRBJ1-5; tentatively, D is TRBD1 (5 bases). CDR1 and CDR2 (germline): SGHRS, YFSETQ. The V and J ends lost 2 bases and 5 bases respectively, with 8 bases between them. CDR3 length: 13 residues. CDR3: CASSFEGDQPQHF. The CDR3 nucleotides are TGCGCCAGCAGCTTTGAAGGGGATCAGCCCCAGCATTTT. The variable domain in full, completed from reference TRBV5-1 and TRBJ1-5, reads KAGVTQTPRYLIKTRGQQVTLSCSPISGHRSVSWYQQTPGQGLQFLFEYFSETQRNKGNFPGRFSGRQFSNSRSEMNVSTLELGDSALYLCASSFEGDQPQHFGDGTRLSIL.

The V and J genes are TRBV28 and TRBJ2-5; 10 nucleotides match TRBD1. Germline V gives CDR1 MDHEN, CDR2 SYDVKM. The ends lost 5 bases at V and 5 bases at J; junction bases unmatched: 14. CDR3 length equals 17 residues. CDR3 residues: CASSPKLGTGVGETQYF. CDR3 DNA sequence: TGTGCCAGCAGTCCTAAGTTGGGGACAGGGGTTGGGGAGACCCAGTACTTC. Full variable domain (outside the CDR3, taken from reference TRBV28 and TRBJ2-5): DVKVTQSSRYLVKRTGEKVFLECVQDMDHENMFWYRQDPGLGLRLIYFSYDVKMKEKGDIPEGYSVSREKKERFSLILESASTNQTSMYLCASSPKLGTGVGETQYFGPGTRLLVL.

As concerns this clone: A much larger clone sits a single nucleotide away, making a read error possible. The same CDR3 arises from other DNA sequences in this sample as well. The chain carries TRBV30 and TRBJ1-1; TRBD1 agrees at 8 bases. The V segment lost 5 bases and the J segment 2 bases; nucleotides outside the gene matches: 1. The CDR3 covers 12 residues. From germline, CDR1 is GTSNPN and CDR2 SVGIG (reference sequence). This CDR3 is CAWDRGNTEAFF. CDR3 DNA sequence: TGTGCCTGGGACAGGGGAAACACTGAAGCTTTCTTT.

Note on this clone: Within the sample, other DNA sequences also encode this same CDR3. V is TRBV12-3 or TRBV12-4 and J is TRBJ1-1; D is undetermined. Trimming pared 6 bases from V and 2 bases from J, leaving 10 bases between. The CDR3 totals 13 residues. CDR3 bases: TGTGCCAGCAGCCTGGCGGCTAACACTGAAGCTTTCTTT. Encoded protein: CASSLAANTEAFF.

V is TRBV9 and J is TRBJ2-3; D perhaps matches TRBD2 (5 bases). This CDR3 spans 14 amino acids. Germline lookup yields CDR1 SGDLS and CDR2 YYNGEE. V dropped 0 bases and J dropped 3 bases, with 8 bases sitting between them. In nucleotides, the CDR3 is TGTGCCAGCAGCGTAGGGACGGGGACAGATACGCAGTATTTT. Its protein product is CASSVGTGTDTQYF.

This clone was seen a few times. This chain links TRBV5-1 with TRBJ1-2; weak D call: TRBD1 (5 bases). The germline CDR1 and CDR2 sequences are SGHRS and YFSETQ. Trimming removed 0 bases at V and 4 bases at J, with 7 bases between. The CDR3 is 13 residues long. The CDR3 DNA is TGCGCCAGCAGCTTGGGACAGCTCTATGGCTACACCTTC. Protein product: CASSLGQLYGYTF. Looking up the rest from reference TRBV5-1 and TRBJ1-2 gives the full variable domain: KAGVTQTPRYLIKTRGQQVTLSCSPISGHRSVSWYQQTPGQGLQFLFEYFSETQRNKGNFPGRFSGRQFSNSRSEMNVSTLELGDSALYLCASSLGQLYGYTFGSGTRLTVV.

The rearrangement links TRBV27 to TRBJ1-2; weak D call: TRBD1 (5 bases). The CDR3 is made up of 14 amino acids. Deletions cut 3 bases from V and 1 base from J, with 9 bases between. Germline lookup yields CDR1 MNHEY and CDR2 SMNVEV (reference sequence). The CDR3 DNA follows: TGTGCCAGCAGTTTGGGGCCAGATAACTATGGCTACACCTTC. This sequence encodes CASSLGPDNYGYTF.

This chain connects TRBV5-1 to TRBJ1-6; TRBD1 aligns across 7 bases. Looked up from germline, CDR1 is SGHRS and CDR2 is YFSETQ. The CDR3 spans 14 residues. The V and J ends lost 4 bases and 8 bases, in that order; junction bases with no gene match: 6. In nucleotides, the CDR3 is TGCGCCAGCAGCCCGGGACAGACTTATTCACCCCTCCACTTT. It translates to CASSPGQTYSPLHF.

The chain combines TRBV5-4 with TRBJ2-5; D perhaps matches TRBD2 (6 bases). The CDR3 is 14 residues long. Germline CDR1 and CDR2: SGHNT and YYREEE (reference sequence). The V end lost 1 base, the J end lost 3 bases, and 10 bases lay between the germline ends. The CDR3 DNA sequence: TGTGCCAGCAGCTTGACTGGCGGGAAAGAGACCCAGTACTTC. It specifies CASSLTGGKETQYF.

CDR3 bases: TGTGCCAGCAAAGAGGGTCGGGTAACTAATGAAAAACTGTTTTTT. Translated: CASKEGRVTNEKLFF. The chain is built from TRBV2 and TRBJ1-4; no clear D gene. CDR1 SNHLY and CDR2 FYNNEI come from the germline V gene. CDR3 size: 15 residues. Trimming left V 7 bases short and J 1 base short, with 13 bases between. The full variable domain, with the rest looked up from reference TRBV2 and TRBJ1-4, is EPEVTQTPSHQVTQMGQEVILRCVPISNHLYFYWYRQILGQKVEFLVSFYNNEISEKSEIFDDQFSVERPDGSNFTLKIRSTKLEDSAMYFCASKEGRVTNEKLFFGSGTQLSVL.

V gene TRBV7-9 combines with J gene TRBJ2-2, with TRBD1 matching 11 bases. V shed 2 bases, J shed 3 bases, and the junction held 2 bases outside the gene matches. This CDR3 has 16 residues. CDR1 SEHNR and CDR2 FQNEAQ come from the germline V gene (reference sequence). In nucleotides, the CDR3 is TGTGCCAGCAGCTTACCGGGACAGGGGGACACCGGGGAGCTGTTTTTT. Translation: CASSLPGQGDTGELFF. The full variable domain, its missing parts supplied by reference TRBV7-9 and TRBJ2-2, is DTGVSQNPRHKITKRGQNVTFRCDPISEHNRLYWYRQTLGQGPEFLTYFQNEAQLEKSRLLSDRFSAERPKGSFSTLEIQRTEQGDSAMYLCASSLPGQGDTGELFFGEGSRLTVL.

This chain connects TRBV4-1 to TRBJ1-1; no clear D. Germline V CDR1 and CDR2: MGHRA, YSYEKL. V shed 1 base and J shed 3 bases, with 9 bases lying between them. This CDR3 contains 14 residues. The CDR3 sequence is CASSQGVLDTEAFF. For the CDR3, the DNA is TGCGCCAGCAGCCAAGGAGTTCTCGACACTGAAGCTTTCTTT.